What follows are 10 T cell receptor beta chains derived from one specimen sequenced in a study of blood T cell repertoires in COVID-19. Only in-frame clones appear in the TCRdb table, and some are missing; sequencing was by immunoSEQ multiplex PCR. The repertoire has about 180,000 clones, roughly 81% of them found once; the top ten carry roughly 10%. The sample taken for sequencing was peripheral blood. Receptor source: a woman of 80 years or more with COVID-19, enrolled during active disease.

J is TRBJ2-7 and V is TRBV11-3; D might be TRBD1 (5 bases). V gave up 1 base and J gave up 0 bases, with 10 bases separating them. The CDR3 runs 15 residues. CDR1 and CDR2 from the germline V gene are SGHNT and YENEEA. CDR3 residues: CASSLGAQGSYEQYF. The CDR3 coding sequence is TGTGCCAGCAGCTTAGGCGCCCAGGGCTCCTACGAGCAGTACTTC.

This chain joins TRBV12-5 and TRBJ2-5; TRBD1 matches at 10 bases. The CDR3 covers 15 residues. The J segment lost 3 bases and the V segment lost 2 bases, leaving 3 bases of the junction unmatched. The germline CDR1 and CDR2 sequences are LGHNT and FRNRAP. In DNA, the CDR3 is TGTGCTAGTGGTTTGCCGGGACAGGGGAAAGAGACCCAGTACTTC. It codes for CASGLPGQGKETQYF.

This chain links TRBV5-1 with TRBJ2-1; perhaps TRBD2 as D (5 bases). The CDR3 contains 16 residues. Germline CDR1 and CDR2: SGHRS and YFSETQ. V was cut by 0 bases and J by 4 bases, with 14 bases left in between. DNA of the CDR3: TGCGCCAGCAGCTTGGCACCTGGAGTAGCGTACAATGAGCAGTTCTTC. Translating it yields CASSLAPGVAYNEQFF.

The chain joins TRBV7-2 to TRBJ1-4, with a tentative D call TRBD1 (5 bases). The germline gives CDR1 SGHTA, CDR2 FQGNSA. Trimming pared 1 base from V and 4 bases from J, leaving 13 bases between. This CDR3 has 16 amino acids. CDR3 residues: CASSLGNRIHNEKLFF. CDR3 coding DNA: TGTGCCAGCAGCTTAGGTAACAGGATCCATAATGAAAAACTGTTTTTT.

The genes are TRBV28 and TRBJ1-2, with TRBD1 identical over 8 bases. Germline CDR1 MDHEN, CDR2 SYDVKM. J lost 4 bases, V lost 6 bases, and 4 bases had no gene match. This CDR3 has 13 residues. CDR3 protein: CASRSDRVYGYTF. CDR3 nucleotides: TGTGCCAGCAGATCGGACAGGGTCTATGGCTACACCTTC.

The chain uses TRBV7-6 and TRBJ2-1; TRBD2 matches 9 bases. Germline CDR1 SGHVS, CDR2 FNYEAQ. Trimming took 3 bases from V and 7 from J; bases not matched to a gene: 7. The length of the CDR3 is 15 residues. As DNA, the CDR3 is TGTGCCAGCAGCTTTAGCGGGGGCCGGGGGAATGAGCAGTTCTTC. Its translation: CASSFSGGRGNEQFF.

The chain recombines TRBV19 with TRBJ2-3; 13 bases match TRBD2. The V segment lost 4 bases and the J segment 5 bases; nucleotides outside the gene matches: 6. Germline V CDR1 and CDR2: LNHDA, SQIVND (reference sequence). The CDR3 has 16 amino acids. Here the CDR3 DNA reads TGTGCCAGTAGTAGAACTAGCGGGGGGGCGGTAGATACGCAGTATTTT. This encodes CASSRTSGGAVDTQYF.

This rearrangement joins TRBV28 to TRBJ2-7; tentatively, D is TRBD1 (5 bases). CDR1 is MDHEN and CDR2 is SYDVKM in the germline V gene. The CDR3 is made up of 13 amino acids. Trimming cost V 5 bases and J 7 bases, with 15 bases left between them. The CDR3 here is CASSPGQREEQYF. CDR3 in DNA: TGTGCCAGCAGTCCTGGACAAAGAGAAGAGCAGTACTTC.

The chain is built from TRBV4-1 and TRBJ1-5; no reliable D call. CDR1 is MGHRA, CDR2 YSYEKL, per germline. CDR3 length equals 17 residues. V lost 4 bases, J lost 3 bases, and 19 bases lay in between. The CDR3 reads CASSPLPTWVNNQPQHF. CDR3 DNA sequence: TGCGCCAGCAGCCCCCTGCCGACTTGGGTTAACAATCAGCCCCAGCATTTT.

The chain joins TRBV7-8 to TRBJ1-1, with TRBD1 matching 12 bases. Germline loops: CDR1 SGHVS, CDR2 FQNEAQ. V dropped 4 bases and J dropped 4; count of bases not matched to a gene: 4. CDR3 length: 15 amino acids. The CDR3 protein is CASSSPGQGATEAFF. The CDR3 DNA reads TGTGCCAGCAGCTCTCCGGGACAGGGGGCCACTGAAGCTTTCTTT.